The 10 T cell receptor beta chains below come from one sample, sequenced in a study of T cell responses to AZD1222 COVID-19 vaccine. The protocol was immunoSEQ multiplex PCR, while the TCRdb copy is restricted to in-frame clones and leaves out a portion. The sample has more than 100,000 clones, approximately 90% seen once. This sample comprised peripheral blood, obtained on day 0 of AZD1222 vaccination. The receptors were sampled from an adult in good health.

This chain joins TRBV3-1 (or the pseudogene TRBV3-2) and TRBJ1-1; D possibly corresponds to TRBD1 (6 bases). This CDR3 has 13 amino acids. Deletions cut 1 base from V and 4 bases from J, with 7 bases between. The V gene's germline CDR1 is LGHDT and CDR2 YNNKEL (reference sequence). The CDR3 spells CASSQVGGTEAFF. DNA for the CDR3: TGTGCCAGCAGCCAAGTAGGGGGCACTGAAGCTTTCTTT.

The CDR3 DNA follows: TGTGCCAGCAGTTTATTTGTCAATCAGCCCCAGCATTTT. Its translation: CASSLFVNQPQHF. V is TRBV27 and J is TRBJ1-5; D not resolved. V was shortened by 1 base and J by 3 bases, with 4 bases between the two germline ends. Germline CDR1 reads MNHEY; CDR2 reads SMNVEV (reference sequence). The CDR3 consists of 13 residues.

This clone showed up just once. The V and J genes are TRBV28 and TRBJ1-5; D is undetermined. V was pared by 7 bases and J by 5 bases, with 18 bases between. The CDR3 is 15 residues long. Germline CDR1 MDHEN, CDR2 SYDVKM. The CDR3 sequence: CASKPAPVGYQPQHF. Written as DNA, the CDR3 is TGTGCCAGCAAACCGGCCCCGGTAGGTTATCAGCCCCAGCATTTT.

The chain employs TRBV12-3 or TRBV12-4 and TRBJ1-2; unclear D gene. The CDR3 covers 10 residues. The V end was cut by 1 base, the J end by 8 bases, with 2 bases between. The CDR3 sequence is CASSLGGYTF. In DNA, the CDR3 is TGTGCCAGCAGTTTAGGGGGCTACACCTTC.

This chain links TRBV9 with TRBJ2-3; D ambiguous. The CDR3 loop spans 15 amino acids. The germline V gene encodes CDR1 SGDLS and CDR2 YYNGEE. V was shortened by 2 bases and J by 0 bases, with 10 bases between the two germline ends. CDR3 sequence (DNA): TGTGCCAGCAGCGTCCAGTTTGGTAGCACAGATACGCAGTATTTT. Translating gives CASSVQFGSTDTQYF.

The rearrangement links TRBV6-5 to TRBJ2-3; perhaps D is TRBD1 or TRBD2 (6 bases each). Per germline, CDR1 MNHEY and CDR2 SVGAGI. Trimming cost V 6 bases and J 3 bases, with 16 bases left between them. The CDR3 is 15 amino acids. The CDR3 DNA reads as TGTGCCAGCAGCCCGAGGAGGGGGGCGACAGATACGCAGTATTTT. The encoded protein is CASSPRRGATDTQYF.

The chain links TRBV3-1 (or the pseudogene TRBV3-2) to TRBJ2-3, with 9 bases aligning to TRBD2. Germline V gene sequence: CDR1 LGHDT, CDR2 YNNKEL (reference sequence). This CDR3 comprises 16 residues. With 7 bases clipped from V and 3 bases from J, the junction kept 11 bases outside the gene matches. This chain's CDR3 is CASIQSGRWGTDTQYF. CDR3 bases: TGTGCCAGCATCCAGAGCGGGAGGTGGGGTACAGATACGCAGTATTTT.

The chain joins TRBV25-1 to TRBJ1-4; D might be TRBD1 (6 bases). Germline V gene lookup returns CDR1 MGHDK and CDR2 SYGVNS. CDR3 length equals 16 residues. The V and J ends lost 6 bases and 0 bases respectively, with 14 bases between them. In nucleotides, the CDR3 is TGTGCCAGCAGGGCAGGGGTGATTTCAACTAATGAAAAACTGTTTTTT. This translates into CASRAGVISTNEKLFF.

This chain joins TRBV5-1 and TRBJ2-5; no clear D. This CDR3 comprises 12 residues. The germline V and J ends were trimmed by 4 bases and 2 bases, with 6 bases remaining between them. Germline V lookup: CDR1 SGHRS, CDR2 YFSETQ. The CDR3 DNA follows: TGCGCCAGCAGCGAAGCTCAAGAGACCCAGTACTTC. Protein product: CASSEAQETQYF.

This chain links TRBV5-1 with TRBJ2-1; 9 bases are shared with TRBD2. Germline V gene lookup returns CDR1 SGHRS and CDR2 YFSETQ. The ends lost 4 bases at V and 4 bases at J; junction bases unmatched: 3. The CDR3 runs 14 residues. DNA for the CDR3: TGCGCCAGCAGCCCAGCGGGGGGATACAATGAGCAGTTCTTC. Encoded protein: CASSPAGGYNEQFF.